The 32 T cell receptor beta chains below all came from one sample that was sequenced in a study of T cells in tumors after PD-1 blockade. Here immunoSEQ multiplex PCR was the method, and the copy in TCRdb shows in-frame clones only, minus some. This table holds around 12,000 clones, roughly 63% found once. The sample here was tumor tissue, taken before anti-PD-1 treatment. The receptors originated from a human donor with basal cell carcinoma.

The chain combines TRBV11-3 with TRBJ2-3; 9 bases line up with TRBD2. Germline V CDR1 and CDR2: SGHNT, YENEEA. V gave up 1 base and J gave up 2 bases; unmatched junction bases: 4. The CDR3 sequence is 16 residues long. The CDR3 here is CASSLAGGGATDTQYF. The CDR3 nucleotides are TGTGCCAGCAGCTTAGCGGGCGGGGGGGCCACAGATACGCAGTATTTT.

V gene TRBV20-1 combines with J gene TRBJ2-1; 10 bases match TRBD2. V shed 3 bases and J 6 bases; nucleotides not matched to a gene: 5. Germline CDR1 is DFQATT and CDR2 is SNEGSKA (reference sequence). The CDR3 is 14 amino acids. CDR3: CSASFSGRSNEQFF. CDR3 sequence (DNA): TGCAGTGCTAGTTTTAGCGGGAGGTCCAATGAGCAGTTCTTC.

By share, this clone counts as medium-sized. The CDR3 nucleotides read TGCACCAGCAGCCAGAAACTTAGGACTTTAACCTACGAGCAGTACTTC. Its protein product is CTSSQKLRTLTYEQYF. V and J are TRBV1 and TRBJ2-7; TRBD2 was called by the table and not checked on the DNA. TRBV1 is reported as a pseudogene. The CDR3 is made up of 16 amino acids.

This CDR3 is CASSLGRQRGRNTEAFF. The DNA for the CDR3 is TGTGCCAGCAGCCTTGGGAGGCAAAGGGGGCGAAACACTGAAGCTTTCTTT. This sequence joins TRBV7-8 and TRBJ1-1; 7 bases map to TRBD1. V lost 5 bases to trimming and J lost 2 bases; unmatched junction nucleotides: 14. CDR1 and CDR2 from the germline V gene are SGHVS and FQNEAQ. CDR3 length: 17 residues.

The gene calls are TRBV18 and TRBJ2-1, with TRBD2 identical over 9 bases. Trimming removed 1 base from V and 9 bases from J; junction bases left unmatched: 10. Germline loops: CDR1 KGHSH, CDR2 LQKENI. The CDR3 length is 16 residues. The CDR3 bases are TGTGCCAGCTCACCACGACTGACCGGGACTAGCCGTGAGCAGTTCTTC. Protein: CASSPRLTGTSREQFF.

The chain is built from TRBV29-1 and TRBJ2-7; 9 nucleotides match TRBD1. The germline gives CDR1 SQVTM, CDR2 ANQGSEA. The CDR3 sequence is 17 residues long. Germline trimming cut 6 bases from V and 2 bases from J; bases unmatched to any gene: 17. CDR3 protein: CSVGIDPGTGLPYEQYF. The DNA of the CDR3 is TGCAGCGTCGGAATAGACCCCGGGACAGGGCTGCCCTACGAGCAGTACTTC.

V gene TRBV7-8 combines with J gene TRBJ2-1, with TRBD2 matching over 7 bases. V shed 0 bases and J 2 bases; nucleotides not matched to a gene: 7. The CDR3 extends over 17 amino acids. Germline loops: CDR1 SGHVS, CDR2 FQNEAQ. In DNA, the CDR3 is TGTGCCAGCAGCTTAGCCAACCGGGACTATACCTACAATGAGCAGTTCTTC. It translates to CASSLANRDYTYNEQFF.

The table lists this clone with a few counts. The V call is TRBV19, the J call TRBJ1-1; no reliable D call. Trimming left V 4 bases short and J 0 bases short, with 9 bases between. This CDR3 region has 14 residues. From germline, CDR1 is LNHDA and CDR2 SQIVND (reference sequence). CDR3 sequence: CASSSSSMNTEAFF. The CDR3, as DNA: TGTGCCAGTAGTAGCAGCTCTATGAACACTGAAGCTTTCTTT.

The chain recombines TRBV29-1 with TRBJ2-7; D uncertain. The V end lost 2 bases, the J end lost 4 bases, and 12 bases lay between the germline ends. The CDR3 loop spans 13 amino acids. In germline, CDR1 is SQVTM, CDR2 ANQGSEA. The chain's CDR3 is CSVEHGPPYEQYF. Written as DNA, the CDR3 is TGCAGCGTTGAACATGGTCCACCATACGAGCAGTACTTC.

This clone was observed a handful of times. The chain employs TRBV7-9 and TRBJ2-1, with unresolved D. V was pared by 5 bases and J by 0 bases, with 2 bases between. This CDR3 region has 12 residues. The germline V gene has CDR1 SEHNR and CDR2 FQNEAQ (reference sequence). The CDR3 DNA follows: TGTGCCAGCAGCGGCTCCTACAATGAGCAGTTCTTC. Its translation: CASSGSYNEQFF.

The CDR3 here is CASTGTPRYEQYF. The CDR3 coding sequence is TGCGCCAGCACCGGGACTCCCCGATACGAGCAGTACTTC. The genes are TRBV10-2 and TRBJ2-7, with TRBD2 as a possible D gene (6 bases). CDR1 and CDR2 from the germline V gene are WSHSY and SAAADI. V was pared by 7 bases and J by 4 bases, with 14 bases between. The CDR3 length is 13 residues.

Only one count was recorded for this clone. V usage is TRBV5-1 and J usage is TRBJ2-2, with TRBD2 identical over 8 bases. Germline V CDR1 and CDR2: SGHRS, YFSETQ. The V segment lost 2 bases and the J segment 9 bases; nucleotides outside the gene matches: 15. The CDR3 runs to 17 residues. CDR3 in amino acids: CASSLTAGGSGDRELFF. CDR3 coding DNA: TGCGCCAGCAGCTTAACCGCGGGGGGCAGCGGGGACAGGGAGCTGTTTTTT. The full variable domain, rest sourced from reference TRBV5-1 and TRBJ2-2, is KAGVTQTPRYLIKTRGQQVTLSCSPISGHRSVSWYQQTPGQGLQFLFEYFSETQRNKGNFPGRFSGRQFSNSRSEMNVSTLELGDSALYLCASSLTAGGSGDRELFFGEGSRLTVL.

This clone was seen just once. This chain joins TRBV27 and TRBJ1-2; the match to TRBD1 covers 8 bases. Losses at the gene ends were 6 bases for V and 4 bases for J; bases not matched to a gene: 4. This CDR3 region has 13 residues. Germline V gives CDR1 MNHEY, CDR2 SMNVEV (reference sequence). The CDR3 nucleotides are TGTGCCAGCAGAAAGACAGGGGCCTATGGCTACACCTTC. Translating gives CASRKTGAYGYTF.

V usage is TRBV2 and J usage is TRBJ2-7; possible D gene TRBD1, 5 bases. This CDR3 is built from 14 residues. Germline V gives CDR1 SNHLY, CDR2 FYNNEI. V lost 6 bases and J lost 4, with 16 bases in between. DNA for the CDR3: TGTGCCAGCAGAGACCCGGAACAGGTGTACGAGCAGTACTTC. Translated, it gives CASRDPEQVYEQYF.

This clone has just a few counts. V and J are TRBV3-1 (or the pseudogene TRBV3-2) and TRBJ1-2, with TRBD1 matching over 9 bases. The germline V gene has CDR1 LGHDT and CDR2 YNNKEL (reference sequence). This CDR3 is 13 amino acids long. The V and J ends lost 4 bases and 7 bases, in that order; junction bases with no gene match: 4. CDR3 in amino acids: CASSLQGASGYTF. The CDR3 nucleotides are TGTGCCAGCAGCCTACAGGGGGCCTCTGGCTACACCTTC.

The chain couples TRBV7-8 to TRBJ2-3, with 7 bases that match TRBD2. V shed 0 bases, J shed 2 bases, and the junction held 5 bases outside the gene matches. This CDR3 comprises 16 residues. Germline-derived CDR1 and CDR2 are SGHVS and FQNEAQ. For the CDR3, the DNA is TGTGCCAGCAGCTTAGCCCCCAGCGGGGTCACAGATACGCAGTATTTT. Amino acid sequence: CASSLAPSGVTDTQYF.

The rearrangement uses TRBV12-3 or TRBV12-4 and TRBJ1-4; D remains ambiguous. The V gene lost 8 bases and the J gene lost 8 bases, with 12 bases spanning the gap. CDR3 length: 12 amino acids. The CDR3 DNA reads as TGTGCCAGCCGGGAGGATGACGAAAAACTGTTTTTT. This codes for CASREDDEKLFF.

This clone is a singleton in its sample. This rearrangement joins TRBV7-3 to TRBJ2-3, with a possible D match to TRBD2 (5 bases). Between the trimmed V and J ends, which lost 4 bases and 3 bases, there was a span of 8 bases. Germline V gene data show CDR1 as SGHTA and CDR2 as FQGTGA. The CDR3 is 13 amino acids. The CDR3 DNA is TGTGCCAGCAGCTCGGGCGGGACAGATACGCAGTATTTT. Residues: CASSSGGTDTQYF.

The gene calls are TRBV4-3 and TRBJ2-1, with 12 bases matching TRBD2. Per germline, CDR1 LGHNA and CDR2 YSLEER. CDR3 length: 20 residues. The ends lost 0 bases at V and 0 bases at J; junction bases unmatched: 9. The CDR3 loop is CASSQERTSGVPSSYNEQFF. CDR3 coding DNA: TGCGCCAGCAGCCAAGAGCGGACTAGCGGGGTTCCGAGCTCCTACAATGAGCAGTTCTTC.

This chain connects TRBV4-3 to TRBJ1-6; D may be TRBD1 (6 bases). In germline, CDR1 is LGHNA, CDR2 YSLEER. CDR3 length: 15 residues. The V gene lost 0 bases and the J gene lost 8 bases, with 11 bases spanning the gap. CDR3 region: CASSQETGGHSPLHF. The CDR3 DNA reads TGCGCCAGCAGCCAAGAGACAGGCGGGCATTCACCCCTCCACTTT.

The rearrangement links TRBV19 to TRBJ1-6; possibly TRBD1 for D (5 bases). CDR3 length: 13 amino acids. From germline, CDR1 is LNHDA and CDR2 SQIVND (reference sequence). With 8 bases removed from V and 7 bases from J, the gap between germline ends came to 12 bases. This chain's CDR3 is CASAATVNSPLHF. DNA of the CDR3: TGTGCCAGTGCCGCGACAGTGAATTCACCCCTCCACTTT.

The rearrangement uses TRBV5-1 and TRBJ1-5; D is undetermined. CDR1 is SGHRS, CDR2 YFSETQ, per germline. The CDR3 sequence is 15 residues long. Trimming took off 1 base at V and 0 bases at J, with 8 bases between the two ends. CDR3 DNA sequence: TGCGCCAGCAGCTTGATGGGCTATAGCAATCAGCCCCAGCATTTT. It is translated as CASSLMGYSNQPQHF.

The rearrangement uses TRBV6-5 and TRBJ2-7, with 8 bases fitting TRBD1. Germline V gene sequence: CDR1 MNHEY, CDR2 SVGAGI. J gave up 6 bases and V 10 bases, and 11 bases lay outside the gene matches. The CDR3 runs to 13 residues. DNA of the CDR3: TGTGCCACCTCCAGGACAGGGTTCGCCGAGCAGTACTTC. This translates into CATSRTGFAEQYF.

This rearrangement joins TRBV5-1 to TRBJ2-3; TRBD1 aligns across 10 bases. V lost 3 bases to trimming and J lost 3 bases; unmatched junction nucleotides: 16. Per the germline V gene, CDR1 is SGHRS and CDR2 is YFSETQ. The CDR3 loop spans 19 amino acids. In DNA, the CDR3 is TGCGCCAGCAGCTCAACCCATCGCTCGGGGACAGGGGTAACAGATACGCAGTATTTT. Translated: CASSSTHRSGTGVTDTQYF.

This clone was counted only a few times. The rearrangement uses TRBV3-1 (or the pseudogene TRBV3-2) and TRBJ1-1, with D perhaps TRBD1 (6 bases). The CDR3 sequence is 11 residues long. V was pared by 4 bases and J by 13 bases, with 13 bases between. Per germline, CDR1 LGHDT and CDR2 YNNKEL (reference sequence). CDR3 DNA: TGTGCCAGCAGCCCTGGGCGGGGGCTTTTCTTT. As protein: CASSPGRGLFF.

This clone has only one observation. The CDR3 DNA sequence: TGTGCCAGCTCTACCGGGACAGGGGGCAGTATCGGTGAAAAACTGTTTTTT. It yields the protein CASSTGTGGSIGEKLFF. The chain combines TRBV7-9 with TRBJ1-4; 12 bases line up with TRBD1. Germline CDR1 and CDR2: SEHNR and FQNEAQ (reference sequence). The length of the CDR3 is 17 residues. V lost 8 bases to trimming and J lost 7 bases; unmatched junction nucleotides: 14.

J is TRBJ2-3 and V is TRBV4-1, with 12 bases that match TRBD2. V lost 2 bases and J lost 3; bases outside the gene matches: 3. CDR1 is MGHRA, CDR2 YSYEKL, per germline. The CDR3 is made up of 16 amino acids. This CDR3 reads CASSQTGTSGTDTQYF. CDR3 nucleotide sequence: TGCGCCAGCAGCCAAACCGGGACTAGCGGGACAGATACGCAGTATTTT.

The chain carries TRBV27 and TRBJ1-2; D is perhaps TRBD1 (5 bases). Germline CDR1 and CDR2: MNHEY and SMNVEV (reference sequence). The CDR3 contains 15 residues. V dropped 4 bases and J dropped 0 bases, with 12 bases sitting between them. The CDR3 nucleotides are TGTGCCAGCAGTTCTCCTTTGACAGCTAACTATGGCTACACCTTC. Translating gives CASSSPLTANYGYTF.

This chain links TRBV29-1 with TRBJ2-5, with 11 bases that match TRBD1. The trim removed 5 bases at V and 11 bases at J, leaving 10 bases unmatched. This CDR3 is 13 amino acids long. Germline CDR1 SQVTM, CDR2 ANQGSEA. CDR3 nucleotides: TGCAGCGTTTCCGGGACAGGGGGGTCGGGTCAGTACTTC. Translated: CSVSGTGGSGQYF.

As concerns this clone: In the same sample, other DNA sequences code for this CDR3. This chain joins TRBV24-1 and TRBJ2-4; D is uncertain. The V end lost 3 bases, the J end lost 1 base, and 3 bases lay between the germline ends. There are 13 residues in the CDR3. Germline values: CDR1 KGHDR, CDR2 SFDVKD. The CDR3 spells CATSDGAKNIQYF. CDR3 nucleotides: TGTGCCACCAGTGATGGGGCCAAAAACATTCAGTACTTC.

The chain carries TRBV24-1 and TRBJ2-5, with D maybe TRBD1 (5 bases). Germline loops: CDR1 KGHDR, CDR2 SFDVKD. V was shortened by 5 bases and J by 3 bases, with 6 bases between the two germline ends. CDR3 size: 12 residues. The CDR3 region is CATSVREETQYF. In DNA, the CDR3 is TGTGCCACCAGTGTCAGGGAAGAGACCCAGTACTTC.

The rearrangement links TRBV29-1 to TRBJ2-3; 8 bases match TRBD1. The CDR3 totals 15 residues. Germline CDR1 is SQVTM and CDR2 is ANQGSEA. Trimming cost V 4 bases and J 2 bases; bases outside gene matches: 8. The CDR3 DNA follows: TGCAGCGTTGGCTCCGGGACAGGATACACAGATACGCAGTATTTT. It is translated as CSVGSGTGYTDTQYF.